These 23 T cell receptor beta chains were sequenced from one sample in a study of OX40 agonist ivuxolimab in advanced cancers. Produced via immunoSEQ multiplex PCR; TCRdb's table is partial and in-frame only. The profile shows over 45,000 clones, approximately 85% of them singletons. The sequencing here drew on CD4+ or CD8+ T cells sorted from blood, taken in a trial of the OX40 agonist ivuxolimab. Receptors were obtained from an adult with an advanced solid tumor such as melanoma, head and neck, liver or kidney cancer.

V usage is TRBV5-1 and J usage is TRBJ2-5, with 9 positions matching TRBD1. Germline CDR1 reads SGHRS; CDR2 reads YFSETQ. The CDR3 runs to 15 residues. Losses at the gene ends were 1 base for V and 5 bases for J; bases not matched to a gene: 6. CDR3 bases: TGCGCCAGCAGCTTGACAGGGGGCCGTTGGGAGACCCAGTACTTC. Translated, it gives CASSLTGGRWETQYF.

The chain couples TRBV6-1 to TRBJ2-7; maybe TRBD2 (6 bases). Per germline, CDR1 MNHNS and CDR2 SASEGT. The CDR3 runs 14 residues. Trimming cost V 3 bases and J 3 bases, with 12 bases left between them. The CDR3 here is CASSDNSGIYEQYF. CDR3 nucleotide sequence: TGTGCCAGCAGTGATAATAGCGGAATCTACGAGCAGTACTTC.

CDR3 residues: CASSLPPSSPLHF. The DNA of the CDR3 is TGTGCCAGCAGTTTACCCCCTAGTTCACCCCTCCACTTT. V is TRBV28 and J is TRBJ1-6; D ambiguous. The germline CDR1 and CDR2 sequences are MDHEN and SYDVKM. Trimming shortened V by 2 bases and J by 9 bases, and 8 bases separated the two germline ends. The length of the CDR3 is 13 residues. The full variable domain, completed using reference TRBV28 and TRBJ1-6, is DVKVTQSSRYLVKRTGEKVFLECVQDMDHENMFWYRQDPGLGLRLIYFSYDVKMKEKGDIPEGYSVSREKKERFSLILESASTNQTSMYLCASSLPPSSPLHFGNGTRLTVT.

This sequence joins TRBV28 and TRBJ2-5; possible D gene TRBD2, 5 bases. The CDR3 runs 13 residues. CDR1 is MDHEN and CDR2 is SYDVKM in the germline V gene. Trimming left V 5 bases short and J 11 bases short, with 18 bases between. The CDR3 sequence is CASSRAQAREQYF. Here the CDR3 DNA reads TGTGCCAGCAGTCGGGCACAAGCGAGGGAGCAGTACTTC. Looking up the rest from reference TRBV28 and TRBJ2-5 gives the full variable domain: DVKVTQSSRYLVKRTGEKVFLECVQDMDHENMFWYRQDPGLGLRLIYFSYDVKMKEKGDIPEGYSVSREKKERFSLILESASTNQTSMYLCASSRAQAREQYFGPGTRLLVL.

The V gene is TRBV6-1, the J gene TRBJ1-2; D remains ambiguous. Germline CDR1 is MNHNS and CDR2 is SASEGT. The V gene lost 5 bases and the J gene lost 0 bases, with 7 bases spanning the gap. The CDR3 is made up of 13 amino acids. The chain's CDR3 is CASSPGANYGYTF. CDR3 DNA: TGTGCCAGCAGTCCGGGTGCTAACTATGGCTACACCTTC.

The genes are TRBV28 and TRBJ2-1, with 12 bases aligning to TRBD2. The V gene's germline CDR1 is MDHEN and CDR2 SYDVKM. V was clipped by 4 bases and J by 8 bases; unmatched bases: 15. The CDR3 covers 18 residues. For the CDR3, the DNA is TGTGCCAGCAGTTCGTTGGGACTAGCGGGTCAGGGGAGAGATGAGCAGTTCTTC. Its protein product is CASSSLGLAGQGRDEQFF.

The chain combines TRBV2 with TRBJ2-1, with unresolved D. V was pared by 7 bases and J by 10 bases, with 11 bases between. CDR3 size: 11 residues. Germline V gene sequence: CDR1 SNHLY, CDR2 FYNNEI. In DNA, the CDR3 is TGTGCCAGCACCTCGGTAGACGAGCAGTTCTTC. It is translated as CASTSVDEQFF.

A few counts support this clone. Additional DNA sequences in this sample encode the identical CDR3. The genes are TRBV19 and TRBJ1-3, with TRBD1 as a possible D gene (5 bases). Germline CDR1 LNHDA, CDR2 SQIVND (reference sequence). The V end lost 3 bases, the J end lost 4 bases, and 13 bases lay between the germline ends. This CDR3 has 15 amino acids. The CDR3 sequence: CASSIAQGAGNTIYF. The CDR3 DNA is TGTGCCAGTAGTATTGCTCAGGGAGCAGGAAACACCATATATTTT.

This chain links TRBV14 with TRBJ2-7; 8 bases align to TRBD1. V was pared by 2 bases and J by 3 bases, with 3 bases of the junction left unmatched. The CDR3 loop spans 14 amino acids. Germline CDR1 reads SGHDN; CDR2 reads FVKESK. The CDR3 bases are TGTGCCAGCAGCCAATGGACAGGGTACTACGAGCAGTACTTC. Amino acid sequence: CASSQWTGYYEQYF. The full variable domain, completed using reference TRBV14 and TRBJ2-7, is EAGVTQFPSHSVIEKGQTVTLRCDPISGHDNLYWYRRVMGKEIKFLLHFVKESKQDESGMPNNRFLAERTGGTYSTLKVQPAELEDSGVYFCASSQWTGYYEQYFGPGTRLTVT.

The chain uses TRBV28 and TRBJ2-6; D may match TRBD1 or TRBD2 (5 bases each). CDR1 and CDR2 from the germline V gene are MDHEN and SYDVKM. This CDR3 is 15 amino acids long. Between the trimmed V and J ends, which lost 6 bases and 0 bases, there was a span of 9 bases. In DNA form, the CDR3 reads TGTGCCAGCAGGCGAGGGGTCTCTGGGGCCAACGTCCTGACTTTC. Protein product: CASRRGVSGANVLTF. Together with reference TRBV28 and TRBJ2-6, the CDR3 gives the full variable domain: DVKVTQSSRYLVKRTGEKVFLECVQDMDHENMFWYRQDPGLGLRLIYFSYDVKMKEKGDIPEGYSVSREKKERFSLILESASTNQTSMYLCASRRGVSGANVLTFGAGSRLTVL.

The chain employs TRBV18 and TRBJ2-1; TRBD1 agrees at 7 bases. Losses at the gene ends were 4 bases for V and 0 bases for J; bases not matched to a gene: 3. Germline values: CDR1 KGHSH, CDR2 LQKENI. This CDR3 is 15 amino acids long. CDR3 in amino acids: CASSRDSSSYNEQFF. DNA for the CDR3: TGTGCCAGCTCACGGGACAGTAGCTCCTACAATGAGCAGTTCTTC.

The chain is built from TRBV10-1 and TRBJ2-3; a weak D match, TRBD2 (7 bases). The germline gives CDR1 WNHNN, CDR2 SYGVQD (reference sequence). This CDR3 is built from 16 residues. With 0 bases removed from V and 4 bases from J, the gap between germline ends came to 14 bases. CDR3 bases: TGCGCCAGCAGTGAGTCGGGGGCGGGAGAGCCAGATACGCAGTATTTT. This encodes CASSESGAGEPDTQYF.

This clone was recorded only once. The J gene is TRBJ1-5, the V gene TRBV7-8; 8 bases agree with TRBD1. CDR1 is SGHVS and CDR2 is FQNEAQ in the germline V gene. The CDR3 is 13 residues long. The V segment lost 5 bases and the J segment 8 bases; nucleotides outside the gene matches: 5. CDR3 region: CASSRQGREPQHF. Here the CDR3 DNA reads TGTGCCAGCAGCCGACAGGGGCGGGAGCCCCAGCATTTT.

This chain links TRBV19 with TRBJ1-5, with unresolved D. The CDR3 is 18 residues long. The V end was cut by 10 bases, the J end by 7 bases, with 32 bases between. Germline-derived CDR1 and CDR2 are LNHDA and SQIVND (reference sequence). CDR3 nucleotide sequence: TGTGCCACCGTCTTCCGGAGGTCAAGGCCGGATTTAGGACAGCCCCAGCATTTT. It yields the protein CATVFRRSRPDLGQPQHF.

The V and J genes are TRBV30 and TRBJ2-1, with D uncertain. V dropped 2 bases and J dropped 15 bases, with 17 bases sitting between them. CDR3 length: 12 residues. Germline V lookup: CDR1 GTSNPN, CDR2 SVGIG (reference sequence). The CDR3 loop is CAWSPTGYSPFF. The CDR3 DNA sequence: TGTGCCTGGAGTCCCACCGGGTATTCCCCGTTCTTC. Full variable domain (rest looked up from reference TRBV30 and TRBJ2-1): SQTIHQWPATLVQPVGSPLSLECTVEGTSNPNLYWYRQAAGRGLQLLFYSVGIGQISSEVPQNLSASRPQDRQFILSSKKLLLSDSGFYLCAWSPTGYSPFFGPGTRLTVL.

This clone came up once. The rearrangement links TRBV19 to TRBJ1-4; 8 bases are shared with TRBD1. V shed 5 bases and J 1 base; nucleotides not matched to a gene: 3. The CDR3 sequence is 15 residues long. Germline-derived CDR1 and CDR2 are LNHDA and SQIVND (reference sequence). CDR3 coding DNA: TGTGCCAGTAGTGGACAGGGACTAACTAATGAAAAACTGTTTTTT. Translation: CASSGQGLTNEKLFF.

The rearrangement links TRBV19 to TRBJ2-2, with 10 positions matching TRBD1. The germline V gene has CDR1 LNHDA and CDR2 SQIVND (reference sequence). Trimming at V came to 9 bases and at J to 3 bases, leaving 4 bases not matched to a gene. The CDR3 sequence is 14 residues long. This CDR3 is CASTGTGDTGELFF. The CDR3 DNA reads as TGTGCCAGCACCGGGACAGGGGACACCGGGGAGCTGTTTTTT.

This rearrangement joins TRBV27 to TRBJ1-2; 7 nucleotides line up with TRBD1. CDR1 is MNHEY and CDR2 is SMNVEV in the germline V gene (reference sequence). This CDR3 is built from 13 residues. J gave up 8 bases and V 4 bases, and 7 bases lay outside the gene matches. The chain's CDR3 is CASSSNRGLGYTF. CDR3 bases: TGTGCCAGCAGTTCTAACAGGGGTCTCGGCTACACCTTC.

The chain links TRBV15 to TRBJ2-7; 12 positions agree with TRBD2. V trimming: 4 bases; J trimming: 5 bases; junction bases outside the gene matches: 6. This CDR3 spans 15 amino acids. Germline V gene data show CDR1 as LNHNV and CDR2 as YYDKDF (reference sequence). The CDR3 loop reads CATSMRLAGENEQYF. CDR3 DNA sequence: TGTGCCACCAGCATGCGACTAGCGGGAGAAAACGAGCAGTACTTC.

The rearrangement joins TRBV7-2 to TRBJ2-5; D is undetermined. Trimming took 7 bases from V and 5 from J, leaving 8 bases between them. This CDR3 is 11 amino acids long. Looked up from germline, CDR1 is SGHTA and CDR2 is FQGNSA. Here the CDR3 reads CASTPNETQYF. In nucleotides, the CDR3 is TGTGCCAGCACCCCCAATGAGACCCAGTACTTC.

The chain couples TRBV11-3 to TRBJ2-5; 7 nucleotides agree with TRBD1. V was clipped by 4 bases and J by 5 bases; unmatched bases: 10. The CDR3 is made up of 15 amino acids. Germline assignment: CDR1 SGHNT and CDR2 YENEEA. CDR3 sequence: CASSWYQGVGETQYF. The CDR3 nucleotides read TGTGCCAGCAGCTGGTATCAGGGGGTCGGTGAGACCCAGTACTTC. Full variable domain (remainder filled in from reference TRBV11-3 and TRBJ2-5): EAGVVQSPRYKIIEKKQPVAFWCNPISGHNTLYWYLQNLGQGPELLIRYENEEAVDDSQLPKDRFSAERLKGVDSTLKIQPAELGDSAVYLCASSWYQGVGETQYFGPGTRLLVL.

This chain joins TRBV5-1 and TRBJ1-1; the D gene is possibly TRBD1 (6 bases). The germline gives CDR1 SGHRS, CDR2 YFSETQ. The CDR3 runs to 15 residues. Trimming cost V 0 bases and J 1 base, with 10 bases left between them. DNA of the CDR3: TGCGCCAGCAGCTTGGGGACAGCACAGAACACTGAAGCTTTCTTT. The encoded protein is CASSLGTAQNTEAFF.

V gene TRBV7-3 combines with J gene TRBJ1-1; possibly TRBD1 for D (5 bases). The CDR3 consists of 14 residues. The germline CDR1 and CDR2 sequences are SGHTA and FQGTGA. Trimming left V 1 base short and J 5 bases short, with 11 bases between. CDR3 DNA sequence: TGTGCCAGCAGCTTAAGGGCAGGGCGGACTGAAGCTTTCTTT. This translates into CASSLRAGRTEAFF.